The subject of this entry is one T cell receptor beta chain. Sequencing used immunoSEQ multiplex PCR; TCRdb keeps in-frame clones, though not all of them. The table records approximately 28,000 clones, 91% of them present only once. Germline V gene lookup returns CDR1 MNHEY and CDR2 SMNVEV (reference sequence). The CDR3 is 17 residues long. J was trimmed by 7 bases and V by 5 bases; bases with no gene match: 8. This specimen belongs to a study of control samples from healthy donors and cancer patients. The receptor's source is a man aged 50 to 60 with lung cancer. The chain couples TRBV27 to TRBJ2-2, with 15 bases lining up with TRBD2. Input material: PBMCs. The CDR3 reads CASSRGTSGGFVGELFF. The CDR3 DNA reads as TGTGCCAGCAGTCGAGGGACTAGCGGGGGGTTCGTCGGGGAGCTGTTTTTT.